A single sample gave rise to the 22 T cell receptor beta chains below, sequenced in a study of T cell responses to AZD1222 COVID-19 vaccine. The assay was immunoSEQ multiplex PCR, and TCRdb's table has in-frame clones only and misses some. This table holds roughly 150,000 clones, about 92% found once. The sequencing used peripheral blood, collected on day 0 of AZD1222 vaccination. These receptors were taken from an adult in good health.

This chain connects TRBV5-1 to TRBJ2-5; TRBD1 might be the D (5 bases). Looked up from germline, CDR1 is SGHRS and CDR2 is YFSETQ. There are 13 residues in the CDR3. The ends were cut back, 5 bases at V and 7 bases at J, with 15 bases in the middle. The CDR3 loop is CASSGREGGTQYF. The CDR3 region has the DNA TGCGCCAGCAGTGGCAGGGAAGGTGGGACCCAGTACTTC.

The chain is built from TRBV4-1 and TRBJ1-1, with TRBD1 as a possible D gene (5 bases). The CDR3 covers 14 residues. The V and J ends lost 2 bases and 5 bases respectively, with 12 bases between them. CDR1 is MGHRA, CDR2 YSYEKL, per germline. CDR3 nucleotides: TGCGCCAGCAGCCAAACCGCAGGGCATACTGAAGCTTTCTTT. Protein sequence: CASSQTAGHTEAFF.

V gene TRBV7-9 combines with J gene TRBJ2-1; D unresolved. V was trimmed by 4 bases and J by 0 bases, leaving 10 bases between them. This CDR3 is built from 15 residues. Germline CDR1 is SEHNR and CDR2 is FQNEAQ (reference sequence). DNA of the CDR3: TGTGCCAGCAGCTCCTACTTGAGCTCCTACAATGAGCAGTTCTTC. Protein product: CASSSYLSSYNEQFF.

J is TRBJ1-2 and V is TRBV6-2 or TRBV6-3; a possible D gene is TRBD1 (6 bases). Germline V gives CDR1 MNHEY, CDR2 SVGEGT. V gave up 6 bases and J gave up 5 bases, with 16 bases separating them. The CDR3 sequence is 14 residues long. This CDR3 reads CASRYTGGIYGYTF. DNA of the CDR3: TGTGCCAGCAGATACACGGGGGGCATTTATGGCTACACCTTC.

This chain uses TRBV29-1 with TRBJ1-2, with 11 positions matching TRBD1. The CDR3 length is 15 residues. Germline assignment: CDR1 SQVTM and CDR2 ANQGSEA. V dropped 2 bases and J dropped 5; count of bases not matched to a gene: 7. CDR3 in DNA: TGCAGCGTTGAACAAGGACAGGGGGCTGGGTATGGCTACACCTTC. Protein product: CSVEQGQGAGYGYTF.

This sequence joins TRBV2 and TRBJ1-5; a possible D gene is TRBD1 (6 bases). CDR1 is SNHLY, CDR2 FYNNEI, per germline. V lost 4 bases to trimming and J lost 7 bases, with 14 bases between them. The CDR3 runs to 14 residues. In DNA, the CDR3 is TGTGCCAGCAGTGCCGAAAGGGGGGTGCAGCCCCAGCATTTT. Residues: CASSAERGVQPQHF.

V gene TRBV7-9 combines with J gene TRBJ1-1; 7 nucleotides align to TRBD1. J was trimmed by 0 bases and V by 5 bases; bases with no gene match: 12. The germline V gene encodes CDR1 SEHNR and CDR2 FQNEAQ (reference sequence). CDR3 length equals 17 residues. Written as DNA, the CDR3 is TGTGCCAGCAGCCCTCCGGGACAGTATTTAATGAACACTGAAGCTTTCTTT. Translated: CASSPPGQYLMNTEAFF.

The chain links TRBV19 to TRBJ2-7, with 9 bases aligning to TRBD1. CDR1 is LNHDA, CDR2 SQIVND, per germline (reference sequence). The junction had 8 bases not matched to a gene; V was cut back by 2 bases and J by 0 bases. The CDR3 sequence is 17 residues long. As DNA, the CDR3 is TGTGCCAGTAGTATAAGCGTTGGACAGGGGAGCTCCTACGAGCAGTACTTC. Translating it yields CASSISVGQGSSYEQYF.

This sequence joins TRBV19 and TRBJ1-1; D is unclear. Germline V CDR1 and CDR2: LNHDA, SQIVND (reference sequence). CDR3 length: 16 residues. V was cut by 4 bases and J by 4 bases, with 19 bases left in between. Here the CDR3 reads CASSTLVGGDRTEAFF. As DNA, the CDR3 is TGTGCCAGTAGTACCCTCGTCGGCGGGGATCGCACTGAAGCTTTCTTT.

The chain combines TRBV4-1 with TRBJ1-2; D not certain. Germline assignment: CDR1 MGHRA and CDR2 YSYEKL. Between the trimmed V and J ends, which lost 1 base and 9 bases, there was a span of 6 bases. CDR3 length: 11 residues. This chain's CDR3 is CASSQGSRYTF. The CDR3 DNA reads as TGCGCCAGCAGCCAAGGCTCTCGCTACACCTTC.

The V and J genes are TRBV3-1 (or the pseudogene TRBV3-2) and TRBJ1-5; 7 bases align to TRBD1. Germline V gene data show CDR1 as LGHDT and CDR2 as YNNKEL (reference sequence). This CDR3 spans 17 amino acids. Trimming cost V 4 bases and J 1 base; bases outside gene matches: 10. The CDR3 DNA reads TGTGCCAGCAGCCTCCCGACAGGGAATGGGAGCAATCAGCCCCAGCATTTT. Amino acids: CASSLPTGNGSNQPQHF.

The V call is TRBV28, the J call TRBJ2-7; TRBD1 agrees at 10 bases. Germline CDR1 reads MDHEN; CDR2 reads SYDVKM. V shed 3 bases and J 2 bases; nucleotides not matched to a gene: 7. The CDR3 totals 16 residues. CDR3 bases: TGTGCCAGCAGTTTTTGGGGACAGGGGTCGGCCTACGAGCAGTACTTC. Translating it yields CASSFWGQGSAYEQYF.

The chain is built from TRBV9 and TRBJ2-1; 9 nucleotides line up with TRBD1. This CDR3 spans 14 amino acids. Germline lookup yields CDR1 SGDLS and CDR2 YYNGEE. V lost 2 bases and J lost 6; bases outside the gene matches: 3. This chain's CDR3 is CASSVGTGSNEQFF. The CDR3 nucleotides are TGTGCCAGCAGCGTTGGGACAGGGAGCAATGAGCAGTTCTTC.

J is TRBJ1-6 and V is TRBV5-4; D is uncertain. Per the germline V gene, CDR1 is SGHNT and CDR2 is YYREEE (reference sequence). V gave up 4 bases and J gave up 7 bases, with 15 bases separating them. The CDR3 contains 15 residues. The CDR3 coding sequence is TGTGCCAGCAGCCGACCTCCTGGAACCAATTCACCCCTCCACTTT. Protein product: CASSRPPGTNSPLHF.

V gene TRBV4-1 combines with J gene TRBJ1-2; possible D gene TRBD1, 6 bases. The CDR3 is 15 amino acids. The V end was cut by 1 base, the J end by 4 bases, with 13 bases between. The V gene's germline CDR1 is MGHRA and CDR2 YSYEKL. The CDR3: CASSQVETGLYGYTF. In DNA, the CDR3 is TGCGCCAGCAGCCAAGTAGAGACAGGCCTCTATGGCTACACCTTC.

This clone was counted between two and nine times. The chain joins TRBV5-6 to TRBJ2-5, with D possibly matching TRBD2 (6 bases). The germline gives CDR1 SGHDT, CDR2 YYEEEE. The ends were cut back, 0 bases at V and 1 base at J, with 7 bases in the middle. This CDR3 has 14 amino acids. CDR3 DNA: TGTGCCAGCAGCTTGGCGGGACTCCAAGAGACCCAGTACTTC. Translated: CASSLAGLQETQYF.

This clone was seen only once. The chain is built from TRBV2 and TRBJ2-7; D is undetermined. The CDR3 runs to 12 residues. V lost 10 bases to trimming and J lost 6 bases, with 16 bases between them. Germline lookup yields CDR1 SNHLY and CDR2 FYNNEI. For the CDR3, the DNA is TGTGCCACCCGTAGTCAGGTGGGCGAGCAGTACTTC. Its translation: CATRSQVGEQYF.

This chain uses TRBV7-2 with TRBJ2-7, with TRBD1 matching over 8 bases. J lost 2 bases, V lost 5 bases, and 8 bases had no gene match. The CDR3 extends over 15 amino acids. CDR1 SGHTA and CDR2 FQGNSA come from the germline V gene. The CDR3 DNA reads TGTGCCAGCAGCACTACCCAGGGGGCCCCCTACGAGCAGTACTTC. It translates to CASSTTQGAPYEQYF.

CDR3 sequence reads: CASSEETGKKSGYTF. CDR3 nucleotides: TGTGCCAGCAGTGAGGAGACAGGGAAGAAGAGTGGCTACACCTTC. This chain connects TRBV2 to TRBJ1-2; TRBD1 aligns across 7 bases. Germline CDR1 SNHLY, CDR2 FYNNEI. The length of the CDR3 is 15 residues. The junction had 11 bases not matched to a gene; V was cut back by 3 bases and J by 7 bases.

This chain connects TRBV7-9 to TRBJ2-7, with D unclear. This CDR3 has 13 residues. V gave up 2 bases and J gave up 5 bases, with 10 bases separating them. Germline CDR1 SEHNR, CDR2 FQNEAQ (reference sequence). The CDR3 DNA follows: TGTGCCAGCAGCTTATTGGGAACCGACGAGCAGTACTTC. Protein product: CASSLLGTDEQYF.

V is TRBV19 and J is TRBJ1-1; D is unclear. CDR1 and CDR2 (germline): LNHDA, SQIVND (reference sequence). The CDR3 consists of 14 residues. The germline V and J ends were trimmed by 3 bases and 3 bases, with 11 bases remaining between them. The CDR3 region is CASSIGLTDTEAFF. The DNA for the CDR3 is TGTGCCAGTAGTATCGGACTGACGGACACTGAAGCTTTCTTT.

The V and J genes are TRBV7-9 and TRBJ2-2; TRBD1 matches 10 bases. The CDR3 has 15 residues. With 3 bases clipped from V and 3 bases from J, the junction kept 1 base outside the gene matches. The germline V gene has CDR1 SEHNR and CDR2 FQNEAQ (reference sequence). The CDR3 nucleotides are TGTGCCAGCAGCTTCGGGACAGGGGACACCGGGGAGCTGTTTTTT. Translation: CASSFGTGDTGELFF. Combining the CDR3 with reference TRBV7-9 and TRBJ2-2 gives the whole variable domain DTGVSQNPRHKITKRGQNVTFRCDPISEHNRLYWYRQTLGQGPEFLTYFQNEAQLEKSRLLSDRFSAERPKGSFSTLEIQRTEQGDSAMYLCASSFGTGDTGELFFGEGSRLTVL.